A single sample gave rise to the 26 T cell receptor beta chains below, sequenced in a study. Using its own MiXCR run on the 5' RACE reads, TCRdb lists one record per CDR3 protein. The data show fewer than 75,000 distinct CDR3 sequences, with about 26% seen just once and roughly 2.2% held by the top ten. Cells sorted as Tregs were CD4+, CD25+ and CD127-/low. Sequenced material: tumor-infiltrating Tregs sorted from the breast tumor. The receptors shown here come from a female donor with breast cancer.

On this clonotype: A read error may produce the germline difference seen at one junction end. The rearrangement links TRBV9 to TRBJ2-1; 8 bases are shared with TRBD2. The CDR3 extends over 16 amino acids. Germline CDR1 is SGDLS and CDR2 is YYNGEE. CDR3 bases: TGTGCCAGCAGCGTAGCTTCAGCGGGGGAATACAGTGAGCAGTTCTTC. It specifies CASSVASAGEYSEQFF.

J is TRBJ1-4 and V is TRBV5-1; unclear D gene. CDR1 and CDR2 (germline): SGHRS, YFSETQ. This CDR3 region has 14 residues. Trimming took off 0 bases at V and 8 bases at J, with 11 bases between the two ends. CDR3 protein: CASSLGGFGEKLFF. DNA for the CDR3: TGCGCCAGCAGCTTGGGTGGCTTCGGGGAAAAACTGTTTTTT.

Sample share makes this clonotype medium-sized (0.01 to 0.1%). The CDR3 DNA is TGTGCCAGCAGCTCATCAAGAGGCTCCTACAATGAGCAGTTCTTC. Protein: CASSSSRGSYNEQFF. The gene calls are TRBV7-2 and TRBJ2-1; D gene uncertain. The CDR3 spans 15 residues. CDR1 and CDR2 (germline): SGHTA, FQGNSA. Trimming shortened V by 4 bases and J by 0 bases, and 10 bases separated the two germline ends.

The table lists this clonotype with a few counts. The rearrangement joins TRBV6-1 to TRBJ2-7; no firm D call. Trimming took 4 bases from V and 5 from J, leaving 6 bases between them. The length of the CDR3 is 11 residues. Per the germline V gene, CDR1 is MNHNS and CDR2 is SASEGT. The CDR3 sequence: CASSGWDEQYF. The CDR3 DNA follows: TGTGCCAGCAGTGGATGGGACGAGCAGTACTTC.

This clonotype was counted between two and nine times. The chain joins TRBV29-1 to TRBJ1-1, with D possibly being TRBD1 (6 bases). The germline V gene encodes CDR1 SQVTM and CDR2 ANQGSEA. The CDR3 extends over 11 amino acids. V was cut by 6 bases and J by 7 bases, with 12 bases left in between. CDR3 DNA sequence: TGCAGCGTCGGAAAACAGGGTGAAGCTTTCTTT. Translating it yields CSVGKQGEAFF.

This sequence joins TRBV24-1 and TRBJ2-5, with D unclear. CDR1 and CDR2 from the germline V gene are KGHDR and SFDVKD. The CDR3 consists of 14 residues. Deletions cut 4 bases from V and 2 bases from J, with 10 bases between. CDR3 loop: CATSEPAQQETQYF. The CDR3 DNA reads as TGTGCCACCAGTGAACCCGCCCAACAAGAGACCCAGTACTTC.

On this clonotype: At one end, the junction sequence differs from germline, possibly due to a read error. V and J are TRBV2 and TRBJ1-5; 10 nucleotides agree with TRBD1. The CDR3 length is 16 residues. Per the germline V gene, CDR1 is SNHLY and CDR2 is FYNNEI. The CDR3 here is CASGEEGQGFNQPQHF. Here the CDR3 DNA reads TGTGCCAGCGGTGAAGAGGGACAGGGGTTCAATCAGCCCCAGCATTTT.

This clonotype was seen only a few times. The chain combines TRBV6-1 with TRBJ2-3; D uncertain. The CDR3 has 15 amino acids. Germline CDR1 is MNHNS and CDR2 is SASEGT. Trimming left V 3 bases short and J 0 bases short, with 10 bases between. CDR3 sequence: CASSDRQTSTDTQYF. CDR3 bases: TGTGCCAGCAGTGATCGGCAGACTAGCACAGATACGCAGTATTTT.

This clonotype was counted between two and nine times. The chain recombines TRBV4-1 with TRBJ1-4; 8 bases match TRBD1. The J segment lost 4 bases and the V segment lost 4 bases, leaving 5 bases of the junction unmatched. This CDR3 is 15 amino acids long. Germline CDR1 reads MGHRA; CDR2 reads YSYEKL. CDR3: CASSPPTGGNEKLFF. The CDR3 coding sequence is TGCGCCAGCAGCCCGCCCACAGGGGGTAATGAAAAACTGTTTTTT.

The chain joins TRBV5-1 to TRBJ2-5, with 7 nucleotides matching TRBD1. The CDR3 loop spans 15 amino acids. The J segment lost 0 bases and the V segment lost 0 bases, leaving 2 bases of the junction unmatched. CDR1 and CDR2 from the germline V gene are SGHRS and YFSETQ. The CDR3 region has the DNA TGCGCCAGCAGCTTGGCCGGGACAGACCAAGAGACCCAGTACTTC. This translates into CASSLAGTDQETQYF.

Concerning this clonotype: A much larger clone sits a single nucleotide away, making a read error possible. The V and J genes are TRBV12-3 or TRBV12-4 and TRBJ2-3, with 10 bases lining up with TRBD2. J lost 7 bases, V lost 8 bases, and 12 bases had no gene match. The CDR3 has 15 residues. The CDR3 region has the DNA TGTGCCAGCGAAAGCCAAGCGGGAGGGGCCCATACGCAGTATTTT. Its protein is CASESQAGGAHTQYF.

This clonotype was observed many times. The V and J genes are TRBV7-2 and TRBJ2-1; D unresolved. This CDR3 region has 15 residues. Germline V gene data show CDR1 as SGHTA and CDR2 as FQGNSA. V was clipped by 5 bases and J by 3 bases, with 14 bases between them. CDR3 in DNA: TGTGCCAGCAGCCTAGAGCCCCGTTTCTACAATGAGCAGTTCTTC. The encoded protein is CASSLEPRFYNEQFF. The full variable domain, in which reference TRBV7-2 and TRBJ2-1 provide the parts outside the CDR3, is GAGVSQSPSNKVTEKGKDVELRCDPISGHTALYWYRQSLGQGLEFLIYFQGNSAPDKSGLPSDRFSAERTGGSVSTLTIQRTQQEDSAVYLCASSLEPRFYNEQFFGPGTRLTVL.

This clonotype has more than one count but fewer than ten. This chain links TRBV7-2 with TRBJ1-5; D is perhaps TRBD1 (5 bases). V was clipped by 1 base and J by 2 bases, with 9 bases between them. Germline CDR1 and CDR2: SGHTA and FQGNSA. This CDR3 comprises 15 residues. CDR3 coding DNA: TGTGCCAGCAGCTTAGGGGGGGATGGCAATCAGCCCCAGCATTTT. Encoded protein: CASSLGGDGNQPQHF.

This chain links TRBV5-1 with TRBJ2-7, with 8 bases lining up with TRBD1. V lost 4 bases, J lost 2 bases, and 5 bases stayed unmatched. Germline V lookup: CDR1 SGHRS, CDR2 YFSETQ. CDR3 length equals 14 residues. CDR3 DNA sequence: TGCGCCAGCAGCCAGTACAGGGGGACCTACGAGCAGTACTTC. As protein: CASSQYRGTYEQYF.

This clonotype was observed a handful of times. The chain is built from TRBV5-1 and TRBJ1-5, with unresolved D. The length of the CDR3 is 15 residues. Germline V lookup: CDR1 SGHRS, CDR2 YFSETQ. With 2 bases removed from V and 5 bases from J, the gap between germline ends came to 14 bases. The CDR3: CASSLSEGGYQPQHF. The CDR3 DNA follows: TGCGCCAGCAGCTTATCGGAGGGAGGATATCAGCCCCAGCATTTT.

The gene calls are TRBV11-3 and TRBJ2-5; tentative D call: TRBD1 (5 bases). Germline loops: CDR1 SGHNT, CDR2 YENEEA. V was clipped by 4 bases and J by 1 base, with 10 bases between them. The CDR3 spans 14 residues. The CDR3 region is CASSSSQGQETQYF. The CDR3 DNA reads TGTGCCAGCAGCTCCTCCCAGGGCCAAGAGACCCAGTACTTC.

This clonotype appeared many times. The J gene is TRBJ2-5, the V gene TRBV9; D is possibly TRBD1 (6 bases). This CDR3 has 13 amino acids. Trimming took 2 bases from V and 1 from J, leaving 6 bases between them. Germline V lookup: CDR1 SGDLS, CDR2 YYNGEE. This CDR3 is CASSVGAQETQYF. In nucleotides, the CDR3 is TGTGCCAGCAGCGTGGGGGCCCAAGAGACCCAGTACTTC.

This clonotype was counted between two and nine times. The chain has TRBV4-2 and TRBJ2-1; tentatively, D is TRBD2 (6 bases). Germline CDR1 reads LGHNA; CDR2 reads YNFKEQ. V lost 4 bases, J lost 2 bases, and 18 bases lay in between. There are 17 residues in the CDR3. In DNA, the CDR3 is TGTGCCAGCAGCCCCTATACTAGCCCGGGGACCTACAATGAGCAGTTCTTC. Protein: CASSPYTSPGTYNEQFF.

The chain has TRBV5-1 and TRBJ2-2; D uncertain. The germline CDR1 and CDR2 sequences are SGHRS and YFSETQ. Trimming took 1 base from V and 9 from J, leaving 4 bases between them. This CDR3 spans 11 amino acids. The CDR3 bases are TGCGCCAGCAGCTTGACGAGGGAGCTGTTTTTT. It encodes CASSLTRELFF.

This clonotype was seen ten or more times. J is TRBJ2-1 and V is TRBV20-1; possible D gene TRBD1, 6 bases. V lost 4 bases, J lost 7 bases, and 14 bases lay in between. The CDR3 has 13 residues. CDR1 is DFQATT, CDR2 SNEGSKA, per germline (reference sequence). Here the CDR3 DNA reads TGCAGTGCTAACTTCCTAGGACAGAATGAGCAGTTCTTC. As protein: CSANFLGQNEQFF.

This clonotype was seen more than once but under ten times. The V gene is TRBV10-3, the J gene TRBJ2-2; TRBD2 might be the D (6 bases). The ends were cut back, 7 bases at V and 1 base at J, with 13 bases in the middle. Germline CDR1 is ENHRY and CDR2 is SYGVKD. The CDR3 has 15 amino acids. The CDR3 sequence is CAIMGGAQNTGELFF. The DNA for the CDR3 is TGTGCCATCATGGGGGGTGCCCAGAACACCGGGGAGCTGTTTTTT.

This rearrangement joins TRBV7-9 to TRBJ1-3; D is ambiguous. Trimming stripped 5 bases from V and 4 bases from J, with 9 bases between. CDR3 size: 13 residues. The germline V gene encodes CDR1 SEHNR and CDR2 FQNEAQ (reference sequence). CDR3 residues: CASSPTSGNTIYF. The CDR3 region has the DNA TGTGCCAGCAGCCCTACATCCGGAAACACCATATATTTT.

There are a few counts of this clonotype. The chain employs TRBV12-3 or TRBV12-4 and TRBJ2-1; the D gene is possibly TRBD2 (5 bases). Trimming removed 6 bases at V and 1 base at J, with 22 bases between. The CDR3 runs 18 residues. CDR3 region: CASRVLGAWQESYNEQFF. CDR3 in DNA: TGTGCCAGCAGGGTACTAGGCGCTTGGCAGGAGTCCTACAATGAGCAGTTCTTC.

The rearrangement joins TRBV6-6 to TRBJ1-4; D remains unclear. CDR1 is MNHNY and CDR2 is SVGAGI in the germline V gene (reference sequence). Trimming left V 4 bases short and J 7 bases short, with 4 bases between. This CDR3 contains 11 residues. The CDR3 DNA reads TGTGCCAGCAGTTTTGGTGAAAAACTGTTTTTT. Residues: CASSFGEKLFF.

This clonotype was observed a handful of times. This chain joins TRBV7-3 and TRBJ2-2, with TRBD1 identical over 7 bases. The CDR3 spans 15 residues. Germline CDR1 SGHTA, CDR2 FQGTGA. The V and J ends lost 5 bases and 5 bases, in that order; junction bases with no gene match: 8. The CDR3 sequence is CASSKNRGETGELFF. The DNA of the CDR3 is TGTGCCAGCAGCAAAAACAGGGGAGAGACCGGGGAGCTGTTTTTT.

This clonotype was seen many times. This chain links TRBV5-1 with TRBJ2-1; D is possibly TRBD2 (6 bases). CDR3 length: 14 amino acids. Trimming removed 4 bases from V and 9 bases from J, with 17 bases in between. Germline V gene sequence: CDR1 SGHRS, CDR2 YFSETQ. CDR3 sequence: CASSLSDYPAEQFF. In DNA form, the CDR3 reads TGCGCCAGCAGCCTCTCGGACTATCCGGCTGAGCAGTTCTTC. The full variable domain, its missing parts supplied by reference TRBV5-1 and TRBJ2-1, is KAGVTQTPRYLIKTRGQQVTLSCSPISGHRSVSWYQQTPGQGLQFLFEYFSETQRNKGNFPGRFSGRQFSNSRSEMNVSTLELGDSALYLCASSLSDYPAEQFFGPGTRLTVL.